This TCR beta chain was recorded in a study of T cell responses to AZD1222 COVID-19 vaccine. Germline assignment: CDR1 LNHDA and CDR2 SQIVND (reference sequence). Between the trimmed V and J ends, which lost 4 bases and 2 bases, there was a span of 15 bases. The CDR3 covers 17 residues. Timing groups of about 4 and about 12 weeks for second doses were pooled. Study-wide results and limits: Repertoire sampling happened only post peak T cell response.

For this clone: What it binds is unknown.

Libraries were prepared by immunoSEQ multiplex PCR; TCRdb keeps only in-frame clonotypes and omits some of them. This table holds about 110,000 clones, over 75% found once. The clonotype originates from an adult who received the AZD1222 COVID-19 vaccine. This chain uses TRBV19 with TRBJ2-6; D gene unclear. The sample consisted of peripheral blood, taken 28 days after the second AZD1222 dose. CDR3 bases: TGTGCCAGTAGTAATACAGCCCGCGGTCCTGGGGCCAACGTCCTGACTTTC. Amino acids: CASSNTARGPGANVLTF. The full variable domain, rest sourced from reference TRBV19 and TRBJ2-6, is DGGITQSPKYLFRKEGQNVTLSCEQNLNHDAMYWYRQDPGQGLRLIYYSQIVNDFQKGDIAEGYSVSREKKESFPLTVTSAQKNPTAFYLCASSNTARGPGANVLTFGAGSRLTVL.